Given below is one T cell receptor (beta chain) in context. This entry is derived from a study of regulatory T cells in long-lasting Graves disease. Libraries of TCR beta came from iRepertoire HTBI primers plus Arm-PCR of CDR3 regions. Via MiXCR, TCRdb re-called the multiplex PCR reads, giving one row per CDR3 protein. The table lists 530,000 or so distinct CDR3 sequences, roughly 13% of them singletons. As to time point: newly diagnosed GD, antithyroid drugs for less than 3 months. The authors made the TCR library using RNA they extracted from PBMCs. V was cut by 6 bases and J by 5 bases, with 7 bases left in between. This CDR3 spans 12 amino acids. CDR1 MNHEY and CDR2 SVGEGT come from the germline V gene. These same data were also listed under a study on T cells in Graves' hyperthyroidism and ophthalmopathy.

This clonotype originated in a man aged 25 to 45 with Graves disease. The input for sequencing was peripheral blood mononuclear cells (PBMCs), taken at new diagnosis, from a patient treated with antithyroid drugs. The chain has TRBV6-2 or TRBV6-3 and TRBJ1-4, with D uncertain. CDR3 protein: CASRRSNEKLFF. The CDR3 bases are TGTGCCAGCAGACGCTCAAATGAAAAACTGTTTTTT.